The clone carrying this T cell receptor (beta chain) showed up just a few times. What it recognizes is unknown. This may be a read error: a much more frequent sequence differs by one nucleotide. The data derive from a study of tumor-infiltrating lymphocytes in primary liver carcinoma. About the study: These were node-negative, non-metastatic T1-T3 tumors of roughly 4 to 10 cm. Samples produced roughly 3.5 to 7.13 million productive TCRbeta reads, comparable across tissue types. General study results and limits: Between tumor regions, pairs overlapped more than tumor-adjacent and tumor-blood pairs did. The bulk unsorted samples meant that CD4+ and CD8+ repertoires went uncompared.

Unsorted whole blood supplied the blood RNA, and germline DNA was isolated too. cDNA specific to TCR beta was made from 500 ng of total RNA, with a constant-region primer employed for priming. ARM-PCR, slightly modified, supplied the TCR beta libraries through three nested multiplex PCR rounds. Investigators reported that the first two PCR rounds, at approximately 11 cycles each, used TRBV1-TRBV30 forward primers with a C-beta reverse primer. From the multiplex PCR reads, TCRdb called clonotypes with MiXCR, one entry per CDR3 protein. The repertoire holds hundreds of thousands of distinct CDR3 sequences, with roughly 60% as singletons. The CDR3 has 16 amino acids. Germline V gives CDR1 SGHNT, CDR2 YENEEA.

The sequence came from a woman between 25 and 40 years old with primary liver carcinoma and hepatitis B virus infection. Sequencing was carried out using peripheral blood. The chain recombines TRBV11-3 with TRBJ2-1, with 9 bases identical to TRBD2. CDR3 bases: TGTGTCAGCAGCGTAACTAGCGGGCGCTCGTACAATGAGCAGTTCTTC. It yields the protein CVSSVTSGRSYNEQFF.